Listed below are T cell receptor beta chains from one sample, sequenced in a study of shared clonotypes between healthy human individuals. Sequencing was performed with immunoSEQ multiplex PCR; in TCRdb, only in-frame clones are kept and a portion is missing. The sample records around 100,000 clones, around 64% being singletons. Sequenced sample: memory CD8+ T cells sorted from blood. The source of these receptors is a woman in her 30s in good health. CDR3s leave out the opening cysteine and the closing phenylalanine or tryptophan. Fields, in order: J gene, V gene, clone size, CDR3 protein. Size tells how often a clone was seen (once, few, many) or the class of an expanded clone, and some rows leave it out.

TRBJ2-1,TRBV12-1,NA,ASSPLSGGAYNEQF
TRBJ2-2,TRBV6-1,NA,ASRGQGSNTGELF
TRBJ1-4,TRBV6-1,NA,ASSETPEGEKLF
TRBJ2-3,TRBV2,NA,ASSEAASGRPPLI
TRBJ2-2,TRBV4-2,few,ASSQLGELF
TRBJ2-2,TRBV12-1,NA,ASSFHPGAGELF
TRBJ2-7,TRBV14,NA,ATQGGESYEQY
TRBJ2-7,TRBV27,NA,ASSDGWGSVYEQY
TRBJ2-3,TRBV9,many,ASSRGADTQY
TRBJ2-1,TRBV19,NA,ASSGSKFLAGGPLDIYNEQF
TRBJ1-4,TRBV10-3,many,AISGGEKLF
TRBJ2-4,TRBV19,NA,ASSTSEGATDIQY
TRBJ2-7,TRBV28,NA,ASSWLPYRDRAYEQY
TRBJ2-5,TRBV4-1,NA,ASSQDYTFRYQETQY
TRBJ2-1,TRBV11-3,NA,ASSQAGGYNEQF
TRBJ2-7,TRBV10-3,few,AISELGTGKRVGSYEQY
TRBJ2-1,TRBV5-1,once,ASSHPGRYNEQF
TRBJ1-1,TRBV19,NA,ASTSLPLTTLPKAF
TRBJ2-7,TRBV7-9,NA,ASSLRTGGPYEQY
TRBJ2-1,TRBV19,NA,ASSIEDGPYNEQF
TRBJ2-7,TRBV21-1,NA,ASSRRPRPEQY
TRBJ1-2,TRBV2,NA,ASSENRAYGYT
TRBJ2-5,TRBV2,NA,ASSGGVAPETQY
TRBJ2-1,TRBV6-1,NA,ASSVSPEGNEQF
TRBJ2-7,TRBV5-1,NA,ASSFRTLAYEQY
TRBJ2-3,TRBV25-1,NA,ASTEDTPTSTDTQY
TRBJ1-1,TRBV9,NA,ASSVSWGDTEAF
TRBJ1-6,TRBV28,NA,ASRPYNSPLH
TRBJ1-5,TRBV5-5,NA,ASSLTGAQH